This T cell receptor beta chain was captured by sequencing in a study of CD8+ T cells in alopecia areata. The study, taken as a whole, reports: TCR sharing was clearer in mice than between patients, perhaps partly owing to patient HLA diversity.

On this clone itself: The target antigen is unknown.

Treatment reported: oral pan-JAK inhibitor, 5-10 mg twice daily. V gave up 4 bases and J gave up 5 bases, with 9 bases separating them. Germline V gene sequence: CDR1 SQVTM, CDR2 ANQGSEA. This CDR3 spans 12 amino acids. Once RNA had been extracted, it was reverse transcribed into cDNA to act as the sequencing template. Libraries were prepared by immunoSEQ multiplex PCR; TCRdb keeps only in-frame clonotypes and omits some of them. The repertoire consists of around 190,000 clones, with about three fifths occurring once and the leading ten covering about 4.2%. V gene TRBV29-1 combines with J gene TRBJ2-1, with D unresolved. The source is a human donor with alopecia areata. The sequencing here drew on CD4+ T cells sorted from blood, taken at week 4, from a patient treated with tofacitinib. DNA of the CDR3: TGCAGCGTTGCCCGAAACCACAATGAGCAGTTCTTC. Translating it yields CSVARNHNEQFF.